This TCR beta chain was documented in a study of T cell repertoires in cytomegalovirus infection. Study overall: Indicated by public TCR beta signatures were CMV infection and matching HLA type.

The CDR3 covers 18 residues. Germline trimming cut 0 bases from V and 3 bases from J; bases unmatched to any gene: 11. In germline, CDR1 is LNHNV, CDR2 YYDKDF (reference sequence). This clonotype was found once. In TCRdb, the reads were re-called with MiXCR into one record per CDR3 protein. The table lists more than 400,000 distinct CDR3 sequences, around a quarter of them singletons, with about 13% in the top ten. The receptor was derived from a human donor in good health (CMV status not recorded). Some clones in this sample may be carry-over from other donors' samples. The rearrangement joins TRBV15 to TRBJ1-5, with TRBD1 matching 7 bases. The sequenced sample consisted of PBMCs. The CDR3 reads CATSRDLGQKAHNQPQHF. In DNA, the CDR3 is TGTGCCACCAGCAGAGATTTGGGACAGAAGGCCCACAATCAGCCCCAGCATTTT.